One sample yielded the 16 T cell receptor beta chains listed below, sequenced in a study of T cell repertoires in cytomegalovirus infection. TCRdb analysed the reads with MiXCR anew, one entry per CDR3 protein. The sample lists fewer than 350,000 distinct CDR3 sequences, about 17% seen once, with approximately 12% in the top ten. Source material: PBMCs. These receptors were obtained from a human donor in good health (CMV status not recorded). Some clones in this sample may be carry-over from other donors' samples.

This clonotype occurred many times. The rearrangement joins TRBV5-6 to TRBJ1-5, with D unresolved. Germline CDR1 SGHDT, CDR2 YYEEEE. Trimming took off 5 bases at V and 4 bases at J, with 19 bases between the two ends. CDR3 length equals 16 residues. This CDR3 reads CASSGRSRRGNQPQHF. The DNA for the CDR3 is TGTGCCAGCAGTGGGAGGTCGCGACGGGGAAATCAGCCCCAGCATTTT.

This clonotype was detected ten times or more. DNA for the CDR3: TGTGCCAGCAGCTCCTACAGAGATACGCAGTATTTT. This translates into CASSSYRDTQYF. The chain combines TRBV7-2 with TRBJ2-3; D not certain. Germline-derived CDR1 and CDR2 are SGHTA and FQGNSA. V lost 4 bases to trimming and J lost 5 bases, with 7 bases between them. This CDR3 comprises 12 residues.

The V call is TRBV18, the J call TRBJ2-5, with TRBD1 identical over 8 bases. V was clipped by 0 bases and J by 5 bases; unmatched bases: 2. This CDR3 contains 14 residues. From germline, CDR1 is KGHSH and CDR2 LQKENI. Written as DNA, the CDR3 is TGTGCCAGCTCACCACCGGACAGGGTGGAGACCCAGTACTTC. Its protein is CASSPPDRVETQYF.

The sample holds a few counts of this clonotype. The chain links TRBV5-8 to TRBJ2-2, with D possibly matching TRBD2 (6 bases). CDR1 is SGHTS and CDR2 is YDEGEE in the germline V gene. This CDR3 has 15 amino acids. Trimming removed 2 bases at V and 5 bases at J, with 13 bases between. CDR3 protein: CASSFGLSDTGELFF. The CDR3, as DNA: TGTGCCAGCAGCTTTGGACTAAGTGATACCGGGGAGCTGTTTTTT.

This clonotype was observed a handful of times. The gene calls are TRBV18 and TRBJ2-1; D is undetermined. The CDR3 consists of 13 residues. V lost 1 base and J lost 8, with 9 bases in between. In germline, CDR1 is KGHSH, CDR2 LQKENI. Here the CDR3 DNA reads TGTGCCAGCTCACCACAACCGATCGATGAGCAGTTCTTC. Protein product: CASSPQPIDEQFF. Supplemented by reference TRBV18 and TRBJ2-1, the full variable domain reads NAGVMQNPRHLVRRRGQEARLRCSPMKGHSHVYWYRQLPEEGLKFMVYLQKENIIDESGMPKERFSAEFPKEGPSILRIQQVVRGDSAAYFCASSPQPIDEQFFGPGTRLTVL.

This chain uses TRBV9 with TRBJ2-7; 8 positions match TRBD1. V trimming: 0 bases; J trimming: 6 bases; junction bases outside the gene matches: 8. The CDR3 contains 15 residues. CDR1 is SGDLS and CDR2 is YYNGEE in the germline V gene. The CDR3 bases are TGTGCCAGCAGCGTAGGGGGAGCACAGGGGGGCGAGCAGTACTTC. Its protein is CASSVGGAQGGEQYF.

At least ten counts were recorded for this clonotype. The chain carries TRBV27 and TRBJ1-2, with D perhaps TRBD1 (6 bases). The CDR3 loop spans 16 amino acids. Per germline, CDR1 MNHEY and CDR2 SMNVEV (reference sequence). V lost 1 base and J lost 4, with 16 bases in between. The CDR3 coding sequence is TGTGCCAGCAGTTTATATCCCTGGACAGAGATCTATGGCTACACCTTC. This encodes CASSLYPWTEIYGYTF.

The chain combines TRBV27 with TRBJ2-7, with D perhaps TRBD1 (5 bases). CDR1 is MNHEY and CDR2 is SMNVEV in the germline V gene (reference sequence). The CDR3 has 13 residues. The ends were cut back, 8 bases at V and 0 bases at J, with 11 bases in the middle. The CDR3 loop reads CASARQSSYEQYF. The CDR3 DNA sequence: TGTGCCAGCGCCCGACAGAGCTCCTACGAGCAGTACTTC.

The rearrangement uses TRBV6-1 and TRBJ2-5; weak D call: TRBD1 (6 bases). The CDR3 is 19 amino acids. Germline V gene sequence: CDR1 MNHNS, CDR2 SASEGT. The ends were cut back, 1 base at V and 1 base at J, with 22 bases in the middle. CDR3 DNA: TGTGCCAGCAGTGAAGGGGGGCACTACCCAGCCCCAATCCAAGAGACCCAGTACTTC. It yields the protein CASSEGGHYPAPIQETQYF.

This clonotype was observed at least ten times. The chain recombines TRBV7-8 with TRBJ1-2; 10 nucleotides agree with TRBD1. Trimming removed 1 base from V and 8 bases from J; junction bases left unmatched: 7. Germline V gene lookup returns CDR1 SGHVS and CDR2 FQNEAQ. CDR3 size: 15 residues. In DNA form, the CDR3 reads TGTGCCAGCAGCTTAGTCGACAGGGGGCGAGGAGGCTACACCTTC. It encodes CASSLVDRGRGGYTF. Looking up the rest from reference TRBV7-8 and TRBJ1-2 gives the full variable domain: GAGVSQSPRYKVAKRGQDVALRCDPISGHVSLFWYQQALGQGPEFLTYFQNEAQLDKSGLPSDRFFAERPEGSVSTLKIQRTQQEDSAVYLCASSLVDRGRGGYTFGSGTRLTVV.

This clonotype was detected a few times. The chain joins TRBV4-2 to TRBJ2-7; a weak D match, TRBD1 (5 bases). CDR1 and CDR2 from the germline V gene are LGHNA and YNFKEQ. V was trimmed by 1 base and J by 3 bases, leaving 10 bases between them. This CDR3 contains 14 residues. CDR3 sequence: CASSQVDRGYEQYF. CDR3 sequence (DNA): TGTGCCAGCAGCCAAGTAGACAGAGGCTACGAGCAGTACTTC.

This clonotype was detected only a few times. V usage is TRBV12-3 or TRBV12-4 and J usage is TRBJ2-7; D uncertain. The CDR3 is made up of 15 amino acids. The V end lost 5 bases, the J end lost 0 bases, and 14 bases lay between the germline ends. CDR3 in amino acids: CASSVYSGSSYEQYF. Written as DNA, the CDR3 is TGTGCCAGCAGTGTCTACAGTGGAAGCTCCTACGAGCAGTACTTC.

This clonotype was observed a few times. J is TRBJ1-5 and V is TRBV7-2, with D unclear. This CDR3 contains 14 residues. Germline V CDR1 and CDR2: SGHTA, FQGNSA. Trimming left V 5 bases short and J 5 bases short, with 13 bases between. The CDR3 DNA reads TGTGCCAGCAGCCGGGTGAGCTTCGATCAGCCCCAGCATTTT. Protein: CASSRVSFDQPQHF.

This chain joins TRBV15 and TRBJ1-6; no definite D call. Germline values: CDR1 LNHNV, CDR2 YYDKDF (reference sequence). V lost 0 bases to trimming and J lost 7 bases, with 10 bases between them. The CDR3 length is 15 residues. This CDR3 reads CATSRDWGGNSPLHF. CDR3 DNA sequence: TGTGCCACCAGCAGAGATTGGGGAGGAAATTCACCCCTCCACTTT.

The chain combines TRBV7-8 with TRBJ2-3, with D possibly matching TRBD2 (5 bases). This CDR3 has 12 residues. V lost 6 bases, J lost 7 bases, and 11 bases lay in between. Germline CDR1 reads SGHVS; CDR2 reads FQNEAQ. The CDR3 coding sequence is TGTGCCAGCAGTCAAGCGGAACATACGCAGTATTTT. Amino acid sequence: CASSQAEHTQYF. Combining the CDR3 with reference TRBV7-8 and TRBJ2-3 gives the whole variable domain GAGVSQSPRYKVAKRGQDVALRCDPISGHVSLFWYQQALGQGPEFLTYFQNEAQLDKSGLPSDRFFAERPEGSVSTLKIQRTQQEDSAVYLCASSQAEHTQYFGPGTRLTVL.

This clonotype was observed a few times. The chain has TRBV6-5 and TRBJ1-5; D call uncertain. The length of the CDR3 is 15 residues. The V gene's germline CDR1 is MNHEY and CDR2 SVGAGI. Deletions cut 5 bases from V and 4 bases from J, with 15 bases between. The CDR3 sequence: CASSPDGVGNQPQHF. CDR3 sequence (DNA): TGTGCCAGCAGTCCCGACGGGGTAGGGAATCAGCCCCAGCATTTT.